These T cell receptor beta chains were read from a single sample in a study of CD8 T cells in ankylosing spondylitis. TCRdb re-derived calls from the 5' RACE reads in MiXCR, one entry per CDR3 protein. The table has under 250,000 distinct CDR3 sequences, about a quarter seen once. The sample taken for sequencing was blood, either unsorted or a sorted T cell fraction (not recorded which). The receptors stem from a male donor with ankylosing spondylitis or in good health (not recorded which). The CDR3 runs from the conserved cysteine through the conserved F or W. A D gene is named only where the DNA matches it firmly. Only part of the rows carry a size: once, few, many, or a class if the clone is expanded.

J	V	size	length	D	DNA	CDR3
TRBJ2-6	TRBV6-2/TRBV6-3	few	18	NA	TGTGCCAGCGCCACCTCCCCGGGGCCAGGGCTCGGGGCCAACGTCCTGACTTTC	CASATSPGPGLGANVLTF
TRBJ2-7	TRBV29-1	many	15	NA	TGCAGCGTTGAAGGGCGGAGGCAGGGGAATTTCGAGCAGTACTTC	CSVEGRRQGNFEQYF
TRBJ2-5	TRBV29-1	NA	13	NA	TGCAGCGCCGGGGACCTCGTCAAGGAGACCCAGTACTTC	CSAGDLVKETQYF
TRBJ2-1	TRBV7-6	many	13	NA	TGTGCCAGCAGCCCCCGAGCAACTCAGGGGCAGTTCTTC	CASSPRATQGQFF
TRBJ2-7	TRBV15	many	14	TRBD1	TGTGCCACCAGCCAGGACAGGGGGCCCTACGAGCAGTACTTC	CATSQDRGPYEQYF
TRBJ2-5	TRBV5-6	many	13	NA	TGTGCCAGCAGCTTCAGAGGTGGCGAGACCCAGTACTTC	CASSFRGGETQYF
TRBJ1-2	TRBV20-1	NA	13	NA	TGCAGTGCCGCCCCGGAGGCCGCCTACGGCTACACCTTC	CSAAPEAAYGYTF
TRBJ2-1	TRBV6-5	few	12	NA	TGTGCCAGCAGAGGGGTCTACAATGAGCAGTTCTTC	CASRGVYNEQFF
TRBJ1-2	TRBV12-3/TRBV12-4	NA	13	NA	TGTGCCAGCAGACCACGATTTAACTATGGCTACACCTTC	CASRPRFNYGYTF
TRBJ1-4	TRBV29-1	many	14	NA	TGCAGCGCCCGAGTGGTCGGAACTAATGAAAAACTGTTTTTT	CSARVVGTNEKLFF
TRBJ2-3	TRBV6-4	few	14	NA	TGTGCCAGCAGTGTGGACCGGCTGACAGATACGCAGTATTTT	CASSVDRLTDTQYF
TRBJ2-7	TRBV5-1	many	13	NA	TGCGCCAGCAGCTTGGGACTAGACCGCGAGCAGTACTTC	CASSLGLDREQYF
TRBJ2-1	TRBV27	few	17	NA	TGTGCCAGCAGTCCCCGGGGGCGACCGAGCTCCTACAATGAGCAGTTCTTC	CASSPRGRPSSYNEQFF
TRBJ2-2	TRBV24-1	many	17	TRBD2	TGTGCCACCAGTGATTGGACTAGCGGCCTTAACACCGGGGAGCTGTTTTTT	CATSDWTSGLNTGELFF
TRBJ2-7	TRBV20-1	NA	12	NA	TGCAGTGCTCCGATGGAGAACTACGAGCAGTACTTC	CSAPMENYEQYF
TRBJ2-2	TRBV5-1	many	15	NA	TGCGCCAGCAGCTTGGGTGACAGCCTATCCGGGGAGCTGTTTTTT	CASSLGDSLSGELFF
TRBJ1-2	TRBV24-1	NA	15	TRBD1	TGTGCCACCAGTGATCGGACAGGGGGGAGCTATGGCTACACCTTC	CATSDRTGGSYGYTF
TRBJ2-5	TRBV20-1	many	13	TRBD1	TGCAGTGCTATACAGGGGGAAACAGAGACCCAGTACTTC	CSAIQGETETQYF
TRBJ2-2	TRBV5-1	many	16	NA	TGCGCCAGCAGCTCTTATTCTAGCGATTACACCGGGGAGCTGTTTTTT	CASSSYSSDYTGELFF
TRBJ2-7	TRBV10-3	NA	12	TRBD1	TGTGCCATCAGGGAGACAGGGTTTGAGCAGTACTTC	CAIRETGFEQYF
TRBJ2-3	TRBV3-1	many	16	NA	TGTGCCAGCAGCCAAGTAGACCGAGCCGGCGGAGATACGCAGTATTTT	CASSQVDRAGGDTQYF
TRBJ2-7	TRBV4-2	NA	16	NA	TGTGCCAGCAGCCAAGGTGGGGGGCCTCTCTTTTACGAGCAGTACTTC	CASSQGGGPLFYEQYF
TRBJ2-2	TRBV18	many	17	TRBD2	TGTGCCAGCTCCCCCAAACTAGCGGATACGAACACCGGGGAGCTGTTTTTT	CASSPKLADTNTGELFF
TRBJ2-1	TRBV7-9	NA	15	NA	TGTGCCAGCAGCTTAGCGCAGTCTACCTACAATGAGCAGTTCTTC	CASSLAQSTYNEQFF
TRBJ2-3	TRBV12-5	many	18	TRBD2	TGTGCTAGTGGTTTGATGTCGGCTAGCGGGCCGAGCACAGATACGCAGTATTTT	CASGLMSASGPSTDTQYF
TRBJ2-2	TRBV15	many	16	NA	TGTGCCACCAGCAGGGAGACAGTTGCGAACACCGGGGAGCTGTTTTTT	CATSRETVANTGELFF
TRBJ2-5	TRBV6-1	NA	13	NA	TGTGCCAGCCGACAAAGGTTTCAGGAGACCCAGTACTTC	CASRQRFQETQYF
TRBJ2-1	TRBV15	many	14	TRBD2	TGTGCCACCAGCGGCAGACTAGCGGACAATGAGCAGTTCTTC	CATSGRLADNEQFF
TRBJ2-3	TRBV19	many	15	NA	TGTGCCAGTAGCCCCACAGGCCCTACCACAGATACGCAGTATTTT	CASSPTGPTTDTQYF
TRBJ1-6	TRBV4-1	many	16	NA	TGCGCCAGCAGCCGCCCCGACACGGCTGGCAATTCACCCCTCCACTTT	CASSRPDTAGNSPLHF
TRBJ2-1	TRBV29-1	NA	13	TRBD1	TGCATCTCCGGGTCCACAGGGGTCAATGAGCAGTTCTTC	CISGSTGVNEQFF
TRBJ1-2	TRBV7-9	NA	17	NA	TGTGCCAGCAGCTTAGGAGGTGGAAAGGGATCTGGCTATGGCTACACCTTC	CASSLGGGKGSGYGYTF
TRBJ1-1	TRBV12-3/TRBV12-4	NA	16	NA	TGTGCCAGCAGTTTCTACCCCCCTCAGGGGAACACTGAAGCTTTCTTT	CASSFYPPQGNTEAFF
TRBJ2-2	TRBV5-6	NA	14	NA	TGTGCCAGCAGCTTCGGGACAAACACCGGGGAGCTGTTTTTT	CASSFGTNTGELFF
TRBJ2-5	TRBV3-1	many	16	TRBD2	TGTGCCAGCAGCCAGGCCCGGACTAGCGTGAGAGAGACCCAGTACTTC	CASSQARTSVRETQYF
TRBJ2-1	TRBV6-2/TRBV6-3	many	15	NA	TGTGCCAGCAGTTCGGACTCGCGGGTCGACAATGAGCAGTTCTTC	CASSSDSRVDNEQFF
TRBJ1-5	TRBV20-1	few	13	TRBD1	TGCAGTGGCGGGACAGTTGGCAATCAGCCCCAGCATTTT	CSGGTVGNQPQHF
TRBJ2-7	TRBV12-3/TRBV12-4	many	12	NA	TGTGCCAGCAGCCAAGATGCCTACGAGCAGTACTTC	CASSQDAYEQYF
TRBJ2-1	TRBV20-1	many	15	NA	TGCAGTGCTAGAGACTCCGGACAGTTAAGCAATGAGCAGTTCTTC	CSARDSGQLSNEQFF